Below are 24 T cell receptor beta chains sequenced from a single sample in a study of regulatory T cells in long-lasting Graves disease (dated by TCRdb to the early 2020s). Libraries came from multiplex PCR. Instrument used: Illumina HiSeq 4000. iRepertoire HTBI primers and Arm-PCR amplification of CDR3 regions were used to construct TCR beta libraries. TCRdb reworked the public reads: Q25 trimming with fastp, MiXCR clone assembly, productive beta chains retained. Duplicate CDR3 protein sequences are folded into a single record with the most common DNA and genes. For this sample there are approximately 400,000 distinct CDR3 sequences; over 9.5% appear just once. Of the sample, approximately 19% falls within the top ten clones. Per the publication, the time point label means: newly diagnosed GD, antithyroid drugs for less than 3 months. For both TCR sequencing and RNA sequencing, RNA was extracted from PBMCs in TRIzol.

The same sample was also studied in work on T cells in Graves' hyperthyroidism and ophthalmopathy.

The specimen was peripheral blood mononuclear cells (PBMCs), collected at new diagnosis, from a patient treated with antithyroid drugs. These receptors were taken from a woman in her late teens or twenties with Graves disease. Donor details come from another sample of the same person, matched by shared clones.

This clonotype showed up many times. The genes are TRBV10-3 and TRBJ2-2; D not resolved. With 0 bases removed from V and 6 bases from J, the gap between germline ends came to 11 bases. Per germline, CDR1 ENHRY and CDR2 SYGVKD. CDR3 length: 15 residues. In DNA form, the CDR3 reads TGTGCCATCAGTGAGTCTGCCGCCGGTGCCGGGGAGCTGTTTTTT. It codes for CAISESAAGAGELFF.

The CDR3 loop reads CASSLTGSTGELFF. The CDR3 nucleotides read TGTGCCAGCAGCTTGACGGGATCGACCGGGGAGCTGTTTTTT. This sequence joins TRBV5-6 and TRBJ2-2; TRBD2 might be the D (5 bases). The V and J ends lost 1 base and 5 bases respectively, with 9 bases between them. CDR3 length: 14 amino acids. The germline V gene has CDR1 SGHDT and CDR2 YYEEEE.

Ten or more counts support this clonotype. J is TRBJ2-1 and V is TRBV7-2, with TRBD1 matching over 8 bases. Looked up from germline, CDR1 is SGHTA and CDR2 is FQGNSA. CDR3 length: 16 amino acids. Losses at the gene ends were 6 bases for V and 3 bases for J; bases not matched to a gene: 10. The CDR3 coding sequence is TGTGCCAGCAGACGACGCTCCGGGACAGGCTACAATGAGCAGTTCTTC. Amino acids: CASRRRSGTGYNEQFF.

The chain combines TRBV9 with TRBJ2-3, with TRBD2 matching 9 bases. V lost 1 base to trimming and J lost 7 bases; unmatched junction nucleotides: 10. This CDR3 comprises 16 residues. Germline CDR1 is SGDLS and CDR2 is YYNGEE. The DNA for the CDR3 is TGTGCCAGCAGCGTACGCTCCAGCGGGGGGCCGAATACGCAGTATTTT. Residues: CASSVRSSGGPNTQYF.

This clonotype has only a few counts. The chain recombines TRBV10-3 with TRBJ2-1; D is perhaps TRBD1 (5 bases). The J call may be incorrect, as the DNA end agrees better with TRBJ2-5. The CDR3 runs to 14 residues. Germline V CDR1 and CDR2: ENHRY, SYGVKD. CDR3 region: CAIREDRYQETQYF. The CDR3 DNA is TGTGCCATCAGGGAAGACAGATACCAAGAGACCCAGTACTTC.

This chain connects TRBV29-1 to TRBJ1-2, with D unresolved. The CDR3 contains 14 residues. V was pared by 0 bases and J by 0 bases, with 8 bases between. Germline CDR1 SQVTM, CDR2 ANQGSEA. The CDR3 sequence is CSVEEVITNYGYTF. In DNA form, the CDR3 reads TGCAGCGTTGAAGAAGTGATTACTAACTATGGCTACACCTTC.

This clonotype was seen at least ten times. The gene calls are TRBV20-1 and TRBJ1-1, with a tentative D call TRBD1 (5 bases). V lost 5 bases and J 1 base, leaving 11 bases between the germline ends. Germline CDR1 DFQATT, CDR2 SNEGSKA (reference sequence). The CDR3 is 13 amino acids. The chain's CDR3 is CSARRGANTEAFF. CDR3 DNA: TGCAGTGCTCGGAGAGGGGCGAACACTGAAGCTTTCTTT.

This chain joins TRBV19 and TRBJ2-1; 7 bases match TRBD1. This CDR3 contains 14 residues. CDR1 is LNHDA and CDR2 is SQIVND in the germline V gene (reference sequence). Unmatched junction bases numbered 6, after V lost 6 bases and J lost 4 bases. CDR3 in amino acids: CASRGQLIYNEQFF. In DNA form, the CDR3 reads TGTGCCAGTAGGGGACAGCTGATTTACAATGAGCAGTTCTTC.

This chain connects TRBV4-3 to TRBJ1-2, with 8 bases that match TRBD1. Losses at the gene ends were 3 bases for V and 6 bases for J; bases not matched to a gene: 3. In germline, CDR1 is LGHNA, CDR2 YSLEER. This CDR3 is 13 amino acids long. This CDR3 reads CASSQDRANGYTF. As DNA, the CDR3 is TGCGCCAGCAGCCAGGACAGGGCGAATGGCTACACCTTC.

This clonotype showed up just a few times. V gene TRBV20-1 combines with J gene TRBJ1-4; 7 positions agree with TRBD1. After removal of 2 bases from V and 5 bases from J, the junction contained 11 bases not matched to a gene. In germline, CDR1 is DFQATT, CDR2 SNEGSKA (reference sequence). This CDR3 has 16 amino acids. The CDR3 protein is CSARSTGKDLNEKLFF. CDR3 bases: TGCAGTGCTAGATCGACAGGGAAGGATTTAAATGAAAAACTGTTTTTT.

This clonotype was seen only a few times. The chain combines TRBV6-2 or TRBV6-3 with TRBJ1-1; 7 nucleotides agree with TRBD1. The CDR3 consists of 15 residues. Losses at the gene ends were 2 bases for V and 3 bases for J; bases not matched to a gene: 6. Germline V gives CDR1 MNHEY, CDR2 SVGEGT. The CDR3 here is CASSYGDSLYTEAFF. The CDR3, as DNA: TGTGCCAGCAGTTACGGGGACAGTCTCTACACTGAAGCTTTCTTT.

This clonotype has only a few counts. The rearrangement links TRBV29-1 to TRBJ2-5, with unresolved D. This CDR3 comprises 12 residues. With 3 bases removed from V and 1 base from J, the gap between germline ends came to 6 bases. Germline-derived CDR1 and CDR2 are SQVTM and ANQGSEA. The CDR3 DNA is TGCAGCGTTGATTCTATCCAAGAGACCCAGTACTTC. This codes for CSVDSIQETQYF.

In its sample, this clonotype was seen many times. V usage is TRBV4-1 and J usage is TRBJ1-5, with D perhaps TRBD1 (5 bases). V lost 3 bases and J lost 3, with 9 bases in between. Germline V CDR1 and CDR2: MGHRA, YSYEKL. This CDR3 region has 14 residues. The CDR3 here is CASSHKTDNQPQHF. The CDR3 DNA follows: TGCGCCAGCAGCCATAAGACAGACAATCAGCCCCAGCATTTT.

The sample holds a few counts of this clonotype. The chain links TRBV28 to TRBJ1-1, with D uncertain. Per germline, CDR1 MDHEN and CDR2 SYDVKM. V gave up 0 bases and J gave up 6 bases, with 5 bases separating them. The length of the CDR3 is 12 residues. The CDR3 is CASSLWQSEAFF. CDR3 in DNA: TGTGCCAGCAGTTTATGGCAGTCTGAAGCTTTCTTT.

This sequence joins TRBV7-2 and TRBJ2-1; D is perhaps TRBD1 or TRBD2 (6 bases each). Trimming pared 3 bases from V and 7 bases from J, leaving 10 bases between. The CDR3 extends over 13 amino acids. CDR1 and CDR2 from the germline V gene are SGHTA and FQGNSA. Here the CDR3 reads CASSFGGPNEQFF. CDR3 nucleotide sequence: TGTGCCAGCAGCTTTGGGGGGCCGAATGAGCAGTTCTTC.

The sample holds many counts of this clonotype. The genes are TRBV6-1 and TRBJ2-6; D ambiguous. The germline gives CDR1 MNHNS, CDR2 SASEGT. This CDR3 region has 17 residues. The V and J ends lost 5 bases and 0 bases respectively, with 14 bases between them. The DNA for the CDR3 is TGTGCCAGCAGTATTTTAGGGATTTTCTCTGGGGCCAACGTCCTGACTTTC. Translating gives CASSILGIFSGANVLTF.

Of note for this clonotype: Possible read error: a much larger clone is one base away. The rearrangement links TRBV12-3 or TRBV12-4 to TRBJ1-1, with a possible D match to TRBD1 (5 bases). The V gene lost 8 bases and the J gene lost 5 bases, with 15 bases spanning the gap. The CDR3 spans 13 residues. CDR3 sequence: CASGNPWGTEAFF. CDR3 coding DNA: TGTGCCAGCGGCAATCCCTGGGGGACTGAAGCTTTCTTT.

For this clonotype: A read error is possible here, since a much larger clone lies one base away. V and J are TRBV24-1 and TRBJ2-1; 7 bases line up with TRBD2. Matching the DNA end better, TRBJ2-3 makes the J call doubtful. Germline CDR1 and CDR2: KGHDR and SFDVKD. The length of the CDR3 is 16 residues. This CDR3 reads CATSAQAGMPSDTQYF. Here the CDR3 DNA reads TGTGCCACCAGTGCCCAAGCGGGAATGCCCTCAGATACGCAGTATTTT.

Worth noting for this clonotype: Given a much more abundant clone one base away, this may be a read error. J is TRBJ1-1 and V is TRBV28; D unresolved. This CDR3 has 12 amino acids. Germline-derived CDR1 and CDR2 are MDHEN and SYDVKM. V gave up 9 bases and J gave up 4 bases, with 12 bases separating them. The CDR3 nucleotides read TGTGCCAGTCAGGACCCGAGCACTGAAGCTTTCTTT. As protein: CASQDPSTEAFF.

This clonotype was observed many times. V usage is TRBV27 and J usage is TRBJ2-1, with D tentatively TRBD1 or TRBD2 (5 bases each). There are 15 residues in the CDR3. Germline V lookup: CDR1 MNHEY, CDR2 SMNVEV (reference sequence). The germline V and J ends were trimmed by 5 bases and 5 bases, with 16 bases remaining between them. CDR3 sequence: CASSPSPGRHNEQFF. CDR3 sequence (DNA): TGTGCCAGCAGTCCCTCGCCGGGACGCCACAATGAGCAGTTCTTC.

This clonotype was detected many times. The J gene is TRBJ1-1, the V gene TRBV29-1; TRBD1 is a possible D gene (5 bases). Between the trimmed V and J ends, which lost 4 bases and 3 bases, there was a span of 9 bases. The CDR3 length is 12 residues. Germline lookup yields CDR1 SQVTM and CDR2 ANQGSEA. As DNA, the CDR3 is TGCAGCGTTGTAACGACAGACACTGAAGCTTTCTTT. Residues: CSVVTTDTEAFF.

The J gene is TRBJ2-1, the V gene TRBV11-2; either TRBD1 or TRBD2 may fit D (5 bases each). The CDR3 length is 12 residues. V lost 5 bases, J lost 9 bases, and 11 bases lay in between. Germline loops: CDR1 SGHAT, CDR2 FQNNGV. CDR3 in amino acids: CASSDTGGEQFF. The CDR3 nucleotides read TGTGCCAGCAGCGATACTGGGGGTGAGCAGTTCTTC.

In the case of this clonotype: A much larger clonotype is one base distant, so this may be a read error. The rearrangement links TRBV27 to TRBJ1-2; TRBD1 might be the D (5 bases). The CDR3 runs to 14 residues. The germline V gene has CDR1 MNHEY and CDR2 SMNVEV (reference sequence). Trimming shortened V by 8 bases and J by 3 bases, and 16 bases separated the two germline ends. The CDR3 DNA follows: TGTGCCAGCGGTGCCGGTCGGGGCTACTATGGCTACACCTTC. Translating it yields CASGAGRGYYGYTF.

This clonotype was recorded a few times. The V call is TRBV7-8, the J call TRBJ2-5; D gene unclear. This CDR3 has 13 residues. Trimming removed 2 bases at V and 2 bases at J, with 6 bases between. Per the germline V gene, CDR1 is SGHVS and CDR2 is FQNEAQ. The CDR3 DNA sequence: TGTGCCAGCAGCTTATTCGTTCAAGAGACCCAGTACTTC. This gives the protein CASSLFVQETQYF.